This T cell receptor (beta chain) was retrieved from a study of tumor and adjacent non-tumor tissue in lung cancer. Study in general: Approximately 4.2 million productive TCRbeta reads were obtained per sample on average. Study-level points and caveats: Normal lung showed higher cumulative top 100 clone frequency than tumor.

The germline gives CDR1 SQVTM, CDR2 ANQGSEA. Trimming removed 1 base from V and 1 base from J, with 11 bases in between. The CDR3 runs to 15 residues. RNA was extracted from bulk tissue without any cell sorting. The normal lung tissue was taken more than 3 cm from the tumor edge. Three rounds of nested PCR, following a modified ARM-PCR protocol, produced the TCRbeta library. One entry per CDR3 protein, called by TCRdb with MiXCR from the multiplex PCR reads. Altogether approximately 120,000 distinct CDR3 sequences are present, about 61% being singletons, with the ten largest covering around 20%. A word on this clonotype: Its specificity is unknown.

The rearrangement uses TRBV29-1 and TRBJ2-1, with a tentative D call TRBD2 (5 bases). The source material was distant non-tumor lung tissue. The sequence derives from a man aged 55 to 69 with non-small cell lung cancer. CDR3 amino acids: CSVEGRAISYNEQFF. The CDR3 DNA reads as TGCAGCGTTGAAGGGCGGGCTATATCCTACAATGAGCAGTTCTTC.